These 32 T cell receptor beta chains were all obtained from the same sample, sequenced in a study of vaccination and CD4 T cells after COVID-19. An Oncomine TCR Beta short-read assay was used to sequence the DNA from cultured CD4+ T cells. TCRdb called the PCR reads again in MiXCR, with one record for every CDR3 protein. There are 15,000 to 20,000 distinct CDR3 sequences in the sample; nearly 50% occur only once, and approximately 5% lies in the top ten. For these TCRs, the target antigens are not known. Indicated treatment: approximately 9-day PBMC culture with coronavirus spike peptide pools or control peptides (ViraFEST assay). This material consisted of CD4+ T cells from blood, cultured in vitro, taken before SARS-CoV-2 vaccination. Every receptor here comes from a human donor who had recovered from COVID-19.

The chain couples TRBV20-1 to TRBJ2-7, with TRBD2 matching over 12 bases. The CDR3 sequence is 17 residues long. Germline V gene lookup returns CDR1 DFQATT and CDR2 SNEGSKA (reference sequence). The trim removed 0 bases at V and 4 bases at J, leaving 10 bases unmatched. The CDR3: CSARDISLAGGPYEQYF. DNA for the CDR3: TGCAGTGCTAGAGATATTAGCCTAGCGGGAGGGCCGTACGAGCAGTACTTC.

This clonotype was counted only a few times. The gene calls are TRBV27 and TRBJ1-2, with 11 bases aligning to TRBD1. Germline loops: CDR1 MNHEY, CDR2 SMNVEV (reference sequence). This CDR3 comprises 16 residues. V trimming: 3 bases; J trimming: 6 bases; junction bases outside the gene matches: 9. The CDR3 sequence: CASSFQKGQGAHGYTF. Here the CDR3 DNA reads TGTGCCAGCAGTTTCCAAAAAGGACAGGGGGCGCATGGCTACACCTTC.

This clonotype was detected a few times. The chain is built from TRBV6-2 or TRBV6-3 and TRBJ1-6; D remains unclear. The V end lost 6 bases, the J end lost 10 bases, and 13 bases lay between the germline ends. Germline values: CDR1 MNHEY, CDR2 SVGEGT. This CDR3 contains 13 residues. This chain's CDR3 is CASRARVDSPLHF. The CDR3 DNA sequence: TGTGCCAGCAGGGCCCGTGTGGACTCACCCCTCCACTTT.

The genes are TRBV6-2 or TRBV6-3 and TRBJ2-2; D is unclear. CDR1 MNHEY and CDR2 SVGEGT come from the germline V gene. V lost 5 bases to trimming and J lost 5 bases, with 21 bases between them. This CDR3 comprises 17 residues. CDR3 region: CASSPRGGVRLTGELFF. The DNA of the CDR3 is TGTGCCAGCAGTCCTAGAGGCGGCGTCAGATTAACCGGGGAGCTGTTTTTT.

This clonotype was recorded only once. This chain connects TRBV19 to TRBJ2-3, with D unresolved. V lost 4 bases to trimming and J lost 0 bases, with 20 bases between them. The CDR3 has 18 residues. Germline-derived CDR1 and CDR2 are LNHDA and SQIVND (reference sequence). CDR3 bases: TGTGCCAGTAGTAGGGTCCTCGGACGGTTGACTAGCACAGATACGCAGTATTTT. Protein product: CASSRVLGRLTSTDTQYF. Filled out from reference TRBV19 and TRBJ2-3, the complete variable domain reads DGGITQSPKYLFRKEGQNVTLSCEQNLNHDAMYWYRQDPGQGLRLIYYSQIVNDFQKGDIAEGYSVSREKKESFPLTVTSAQKNPTAFYLCASSRVLGRLTSTDTQYFGPGTRLTVL.

Written as DNA, the CDR3 is TGTGCCAGCAGCTTAGATAGCGATTTCATGCGTGAGCAGTTCTTC. It translates to CASSLDSDFMREQFF. The V gene is TRBV7-2, the J gene TRBJ2-1; a possible D gene is TRBD2 (5 bases). The CDR3 runs to 15 residues. Germline V CDR1 and CDR2: SGHTA, FQGNSA. Trimming left V 1 base short and J 9 bases short, with 16 bases between.

The genes are TRBV5-1 and TRBJ1-5; TRBD1 matches 7 bases. This CDR3 region has 15 residues. With V trimmed by 0 bases and J by 4 bases, 4 bases remained unmatched. CDR1 and CDR2 (germline): SGHRS, YFSETQ. CDR3 nucleotide sequence: TGCGCCAGCAGCTTGGGGGACAGCCGAAATCAGCCCCAGCATTTT. Its protein product is CASSLGDSRNQPQHF.

The chain employs TRBV6-1 and TRBJ1-2, with TRBD1 identical over 12 bases. Unmatched junction bases numbered 9, after V lost 2 bases and J lost 5 bases. This CDR3 contains 17 residues. The germline gives CDR1 MNHNS, CDR2 SASEGT. This CDR3 reads CASSERGQGASWYGYTF. CDR3 nucleotides: TGTGCCAGCAGTGAACGGGGACAGGGGGCTAGTTGGTATGGCTACACCTTC.

The V and J genes are TRBV20-1 and TRBJ2-3; D not resolved. Looked up from germline, CDR1 is DFQATT and CDR2 is SNEGSKA (reference sequence). Trimming left V 0 bases short and J 0 bases short, with 10 bases between. The CDR3 is made up of 15 amino acids. As DNA, the CDR3 is TGCAGTGCTAGAGATGGGTTTCCTAGCACAGATACGCAGTATTTT. It specifies CSARDGFPSTDTQYF.

This chain links TRBV24-1 with TRBJ2-3; the match to TRBD2 covers 9 bases. This CDR3 comprises 17 residues. With V trimmed by 3 bases and J by 1 base, 7 bases remained unmatched. Germline CDR1 and CDR2: KGHDR and SFDVKD. The CDR3 sequence: CATSDAGAGGRTDTQYF. CDR3 DNA: TGTGCCACCAGTGATGCCGGAGCGGGAGGCCGCACAGATACGCAGTATTTT.

The V and J genes are TRBV6-1 and TRBJ2-3; 8 nucleotides line up with TRBD1. The CDR3 sequence is 14 residues long. V lost 7 bases, J lost 1 base, and 4 bases stayed unmatched. Germline CDR1 reads MNHNS; CDR2 reads SASEGT. The CDR3 DNA reads TGTGCCAGCACTAAGACAGGGGGCACAGATACGCAGTATTTT. Translated: CASTKTGGTDTQYF.

This CDR3 reads CASSKGIKDRGNQPQHF. As DNA, the CDR3 is TGTGCCAGCAGCAAAGGCATTAAGGACAGGGGCAATCAGCCCCAGCATTTT. The V call is TRBV21-1, the J call TRBJ1-5; TRBD1 is the table's D call and was not checked against the DNA. TRBV21-1 represents a pseudogene. This CDR3 region has 17 residues.

The gene calls are TRBV7-9 and TRBJ2-1, with unresolved D. Deletions cut 0 bases from V and 5 bases from J, with 14 bases between. Germline V gives CDR1 SEHNR, CDR2 FQNEAQ (reference sequence). This CDR3 is built from 16 residues. This chain's CDR3 is CASSLAVTTINNEQFF. CDR3 bases: TGTGCCAGCAGCTTAGCAGTTACAACCATTAACAATGAGCAGTTCTTC.

The V and J genes are TRBV5-1 and TRBJ1-5; 7 nucleotides line up with TRBD1. Germline trimming cut 3 bases from V and 5 bases from J; bases unmatched to any gene: 2. Germline lookup yields CDR1 SGHRS and CDR2 YFSETQ. CDR3 length: 13 amino acids. Here the CDR3 reads CASSSGTDQPQHF. The CDR3 nucleotides are TGCGCCAGCAGCTCCGGGACAGATCAGCCCCAGCATTTT.

The rearrangement uses TRBV29-1 and TRBJ2-3, with TRBD1 as a possible D gene (5 bases). The CDR3 is made up of 14 amino acids. Germline V CDR1 and CDR2: SQVTM, ANQGSEA. V was shortened by 0 bases and J by 3 bases, with 10 bases between the two germline ends. CDR3 in DNA: TGCAGCGTTGAAGATCCCCAGGGAACAGATACGCAGTATTTT. It is translated as CSVEDPQGTDTQYF.

The genes are TRBV19 and TRBJ2-3; D is unclear. V lost 1 base and J 4 bases, leaving 9 bases between the germline ends. CDR3 length: 14 amino acids. CDR1 is LNHDA and CDR2 is SQIVND in the germline V gene (reference sequence). CDR3 sequence (DNA): TGTGCCAGTAGTATAGCTCGAGGACCAGATACGCAGTATTTT. This translates into CASSIARGPDTQYF.

The chain employs TRBV27 and TRBJ1-6; D gene ambiguous. The CDR3 sequence is 15 residues long. Germline V gene lookup returns CDR1 MNHEY and CDR2 SMNVEV (reference sequence). With 6 bases removed from V and 12 bases from J, the gap between germline ends came to 21 bases. The CDR3 nucleotides read TGTGCCAGCAGCCCATTTGGTAGGAACGGGCAACCCCTCCACTTT. It is translated as CASSPFGRNGQPLHF.

The chain is built from TRBV4-3 and TRBJ1-2; TRBD1 aligns across 10 bases. There are 14 residues in the CDR3. After removal of 0 bases from V and 8 bases from J, the junction contained 3 bases not matched to a gene. Germline CDR1 and CDR2: LGHNA and YSLEER. In DNA form, the CDR3 reads TGCGCCAGCAGCCAAGAGGGGACAGGGGAAGGCTACACCTTC. Protein sequence: CASSQEGTGEGYTF.

The J gene is TRBJ1-5, the V gene TRBV20-1, with D hard to call. V lost 4 bases and J lost 2, with 12 bases in between. The CDR3 covers 14 residues. Germline V CDR1 and CDR2: DFQATT, SNEGSKA (reference sequence). The CDR3 protein is CSATVDTGNQPQHF. The CDR3 nucleotides read TGCAGTGCTACCGTTGACACAGGCAATCAGCCCCAGCATTTT.

The chain carries TRBV7-8 and TRBJ1-2, with D uncertain. The V gene lost 2 bases and the J gene lost 0 bases, with 16 bases spanning the gap. Looked up from germline, CDR1 is SGHVS and CDR2 is FQNEAQ. This CDR3 is 17 amino acids long. CDR3 in amino acids: CASSLKYGSLANYGYTF. The DNA for the CDR3 is TGTGCCAGCAGCTTAAAGTACGGATCCTTAGCTAACTATGGCTACACCTTC.

The chain uses TRBV4-1 and TRBJ1-2, with TRBD1 identical over 7 bases. V gave up 2 bases and J gave up 2 bases; unmatched junction bases: 8. CDR3 length equals 16 residues. Per the germline V gene, CDR1 is MGHRA and CDR2 is YSYEKL. CDR3 region: CASSQPRQGSNYGYTF. The CDR3 DNA sequence: TGCGCCAGCAGCCAACCCAGACAGGGATCAAACTATGGCTACACCTTC.

The chain is built from TRBV20-1 and TRBJ2-7; 10 nucleotides agree with TRBD2. Trimming removed 8 bases from V and 7 bases from J; junction bases left unmatched: 14. This CDR3 has 14 residues. Germline V gene data show CDR1 as DFQATT and CDR2 as SNEGSKA (reference sequence). The CDR3 loop is CSPLRASGSGEQYF. The CDR3 nucleotides are TGCAGTCCACTTAGGGCTAGCGGGAGTGGAGAGCAGTACTTC.

The chain is built from TRBV7-8 and TRBJ1-3, with D uncertain. Per the germline V gene, CDR1 is SGHVS and CDR2 is FQNEAQ. CDR3 size: 12 residues. Trimming pared 3 bases from V and 8 bases from J, leaving 8 bases between. The CDR3 here is CASSLTLDTIYF. DNA of the CDR3: TGTGCCAGCAGCTTGACTTTAGACACCATATATTTT.

V and J are TRBV7-9 and TRBJ2-7; the D is unclear. V was cut by 4 bases and J by 1 base, with 11 bases left in between. The CDR3 contains 14 residues. Germline values: CDR1 SEHNR, CDR2 FQNEAQ (reference sequence). The CDR3 loop reads CASSSQTLSYEQYF. CDR3 bases: TGTGCCAGCAGCTCTCAAACTTTATCCTACGAGCAGTACTTC.

There are a few counts of this clonotype. This chain links TRBV15 with TRBJ2-7; unclear D gene. Between the trimmed V and J ends, which lost 5 bases and 4 bases, there was a span of 12 bases. This CDR3 has 13 residues. Per the germline V gene, CDR1 is LNHNV and CDR2 is YYDKDF (reference sequence). CDR3: CATSAQTPYEQYF. In nucleotides, the CDR3 is TGTGCCACCAGCGCACAGACGCCATACGAGCAGTACTTC.

This chain links TRBV6-5 with TRBJ1-1, with D possibly being TRBD1 (6 bases). Germline CDR1 and CDR2: MNHEY and SVGAGI. The V and J ends lost 4 bases and 5 bases respectively, with 11 bases between them. This CDR3 is 13 amino acids long. CDR3 sequence (DNA): TGTGCCAGCAGTTCGTCAGGGGTAACTGAAGCTTTCTTT. Its translation: CASSSSGVTEAFF.

The genes are TRBV7-3 and TRBJ2-2; TRBD1 is a possible D gene (5 bases). Germline V CDR1 and CDR2: SGHTA, FQGTGA. Trimming removed 2 bases at V and 5 bases at J, with 12 bases between. This CDR3 contains 15 residues. This CDR3 reads CASSLYAGQTGELFF. The DNA of the CDR3 is TGTGCCAGCAGCTTATATGCAGGGCAAACCGGGGAGCTGTTTTTT.

The V call is TRBV20-1, the J call TRBJ2-5; D may correspond to TRBD1 or TRBD2 (6 bases each). The CDR3 has 14 amino acids. Trimming took off 3 bases at V and 0 bases at J, with 11 bases between the two ends. Per the germline V gene, CDR1 is DFQATT and CDR2 is SNEGSKA (reference sequence). CDR3 in DNA: TGCAGTGCTAGTGAGGGGGGTTACCAAGAGACCCAGTACTTC. This gives the protein CSASEGGYQETQYF.

This chain connects TRBV10-3 to TRBJ2-2; 11 positions match TRBD2. The V and J ends lost 7 bases and 2 bases, in that order; junction bases with no gene match: 6. In germline, CDR1 is ENHRY, CDR2 SYGVKD. The CDR3 consists of 16 residues. The CDR3 bases are TGTGCCATCAACCAGGGACTAGCGGCAAACACCGGGGAGCTGTTTTTT. Its translation is CAINQGLAANTGELFF.

This chain connects TRBV20-1 to TRBJ2-7, with D tentatively TRBD2 (6 bases). Germline loops: CDR1 DFQATT, CDR2 SNEGSKA (reference sequence). This CDR3 has 15 amino acids. Trimming cost V 4 bases and J 3 bases, with 19 bases left between them. DNA for the CDR3: TGCAGTGCTACACGATCGGGGACTGCGTACTACGAGCAGTACTTC. This encodes CSATRSGTAYYEQYF.

Only a few counts were recorded for this clonotype. V and J are TRBV20-1 and TRBJ2-5; D possibly uses TRBD1 or TRBD2 (5 bases each). Trimming took 2 bases from V and 7 from J, leaving 14 bases between them. The CDR3 extends over 13 amino acids. The germline gives CDR1 DFQATT, CDR2 SNEGSKA (reference sequence). In DNA form, the CDR3 reads TGCAGTGCTAGAACGACGGGGCAATGGACCCAGTACTTC. This codes for CSARTTGQWTQYF.

The chain uses TRBV30 and TRBJ1-2; possibly TRBD1 for D (5 bases). Germline-derived CDR1 and CDR2 are GTSNPN and SVGIG (reference sequence). This CDR3 is built from 14 residues. V lost 3 bases to trimming and J lost 2 bases, with 13 bases between them. CDR3 in amino acids: CAWSGVRANYGYTF. CDR3 in DNA: TGTGCCTGGAGCGGGGTCAGGGCGAACTATGGCTACACCTTC.